This T cell receptor (beta chain) appears in the sequencing data of a study of shared clonotypes between healthy human individuals. As for the study in general: Serving as donors were a couple of women and three men, whose ages spanned 18 to 49.

Assay runs were performed at deep level. Measured with immunoSEQ multiplex PCR; TCRdb has only the in-frame clones, and not every one. This sample has 2 million to 2.5 million clones, with about 94% found just once. Looked up from germline, CDR1 is SNHLY and CDR2 is FYNNEI. The V and J ends lost 4 bases and 7 bases respectively, with 14 bases between them. The CDR3 covers 13 residues. The TCR was taken from a man between 18 and 29 years old in good health. Specimen: naive CD4+ T cells sorted from blood. Subset described: CD45RA+ positively selected. The chain couples TRBV2 to TRBJ2-7; D is possibly TRBD1 (6 bases). As DNA, the CDR3 is TGTGCCAGCAGTGGGGACACCCGTACGGAGCAGTACTTC. It yields the protein CASSGDTRTEQYF.